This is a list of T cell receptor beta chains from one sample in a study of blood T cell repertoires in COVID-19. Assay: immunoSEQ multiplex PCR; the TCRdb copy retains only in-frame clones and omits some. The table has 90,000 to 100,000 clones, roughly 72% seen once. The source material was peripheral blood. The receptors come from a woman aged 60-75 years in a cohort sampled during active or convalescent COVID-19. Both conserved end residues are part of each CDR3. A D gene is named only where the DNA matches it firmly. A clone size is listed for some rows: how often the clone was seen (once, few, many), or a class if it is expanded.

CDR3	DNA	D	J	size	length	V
CASGQTENIQYF	TGTGCCAGCGGCCAGACTGAAAACATTCAGTACTTC	.	TRBJ2-4	few	12	TRBV28
CASSFPGGKNTGELFF	TGCGCCAGCAGCTTCCCGGGGGGCAAGAACACCGGGGAGCTGTTTTTT	.	TRBJ2-2	.	16	TRBV5-1
CASSLASPRGTEAFF	TGTGCCAGCAGCTTAGCGAGTCCGAGGGGGACTGAAGCTTTCTTT	.	TRBJ1-1	.	15	TRBV11-1
CASTTALGGGITYNEQFF	TGTGCCAGCACCACGGCCCTGGGCGGGGGGATTACCTACAATGAGCAGTTCTTC	TRBD2	TRBJ2-1	.	18	TRBV7-2
CASTRGQGSNQPQHF	TGTGCCAGTACCCGTGGACAGGGTAGCAATCAGCCCCAGCATTTT	TRBD1	TRBJ1-5	.	15	TRBV19
CASRDGVQYEQYF	TGTGCCAGCCGAGACGGGGTTCAGTACGAGCAGTACTTC	.	TRBJ2-7	.	13	TRBV2
CASRPGFSGNTIYF	TGTGCCAGCAGGCCAGGGTTTTCTGGAAACACCATATATTTT	.	TRBJ1-3	.	14	TRBV2
CASSYSPFTQYF	TGTGCCAGCAGTTACTCTCCGTTCACGCAGTATTTT	.	TRBJ2-3	.	12	TRBV6-2/TRBV6-3
CASSTAGRNSPLHF	TGTGCCAGCAGCACGGCGGGCCGTAATTCACCCCTCCACTTT	.	TRBJ1-6	once	14	TRBV6-5
CASSPDRLYGYTF	TGTGCCAGCAGCCCCGACAGACTCTATGGCTACACCTTC	.	TRBJ1-2	.	13	TRBV7-3
CASSQGLPYEQYF	TGTGCCAGCAGCCAGGGCCTACCTTACGAGCAGTACTTC	.	TRBJ2-7	once	13	TRBV11-3
CASSLTHPDISGNTIYF	TGTGCCAGCAGTTTAACCCATCCTGACATCTCTGGAAACACCATATATTTT	.	TRBJ1-3	.	17	TRBV27
CASSLKGHGAEAFF	TGTGCCAGCAGCTTAAAGGGGCATGGGGCTGAAGCTTTCTTT	.	TRBJ1-1	.	14	TRBV11-2
CASIRDTREAFF	TGTGCCAGCATTCGGGACACCCGTGAAGCTTTCTTT	.	TRBJ1-1	few	12	TRBV6-5
CSASNDRDQETQYF	TGCAGTGCTAGTAACGACAGGGACCAAGAGACCCAGTACTTC	TRBD1	TRBJ2-5	.	14	TRBV20-1
CSATLNEQFF	TGCAGTGCTACCCTCAATGAGCAGTTCTTC	.	TRBJ2-1	.	10	TRBV20-1
CASSLGNRGSNQPQHF	TGTGCCAGCAGCTTGGGTAACAGGGGAAGCAATCAGCCCCAGCATTTT	TRBD1	TRBJ1-5	.	16	TRBV5-6
CASSLWGLGGTDTQYF	TGCGCCAGCAGCTTGTGGGGGCTCGGAGGCACAGATACGCAGTATTTT	.	TRBJ2-3	.	16	TRBV5-1
CASSLHRVNGYTF	TGTGCCAGCAGCTTGCACAGGGTCAACGGCTACACCTTC	.	TRBJ1-2	.	13	TRBV11-2
CASSSDYRGRPGPQHF	TGTGCCAGTAGTTCGGACTACAGGGGGCGCCCAGGGCCCCAGCATTTT	TRBD1	TRBJ1-5	.	16	TRBV19
CASSLKTGGNTIYF	TGCGCCAGCAGCTTGAAGACAGGAGGAAACACCATATATTTT	.	TRBJ1-3	.	14	TRBV5-1
CASSSIAGGLETQYF	TGCGCCAGCAGCTCTATAGCGGGGGGGCTAGAGACCCAGTACTTC	TRBD2	TRBJ2-5	.	15	TRBV5-1
CASSFGGGAFVTQYF	TGCGCCAGCAGCTTTGGCGGGGGGGCATTCGTTACGCAGTATTTT	TRBD2	TRBJ2-3	.	15	TRBV5-1
CASSLTGQGAYGYTF	TGTGCCAGCAGCTTAACAGGACAGGGGGCATATGGCTACACCTTC	TRBD1	TRBJ1-2	.	15	TRBV7-9
CASSGRLAGDNEQFF	TGTGCCAGCAGCGGTCGACTAGCGGGGGACAATGAGCAGTTCTTC	TRBD2	TRBJ2-1	.	15	TRBV11-2